These T cell receptor beta chains were read from a single sample in a study of Graves' ophthalmopathy and Graves' hyperthyroidism. TCRdb processed the multiplex PCR reads anew with MiXCR; each CDR3 protein has one entry. The data hold 600,000 to 700,000 distinct CDR3 sequences, with approximately 39% observed a single time. The sequencing sample was made of peripheral blood. The receptors derive from an adult man with Graves' ophthalmopathy. CDR3s include the opening cysteine and the closing phenylalanine or tryptophan. Expanded clones are given a class, and other clones once, few, many or no size at all.

V	size	CDR3
TRBV12-3/TRBV12-4	many	CASRTGLSGELFF
TRBV10-3	many	CAISADTQNTEAFF
TRBV6-5	many	CASSYGQLTSPLHF
TRBV7-8	many	CASSLAAGATYEQYF
TRBV19	many	CASRQGAGNTIYF
TRBV2	few	CASLRRDRTYEQYF
TRBV25-1	NA	CASSLQAGETDTQYF
TRBV11-1	NA	CASSLAGKELFF
TRBV4-1	NA	CASSQEGTGGRSETQYF
TRBV4-3	many	CASSQGQFYEQYF
TRBV3-1	NA	CASSQDPGLNQPQHF
TRBV5-1	many	CASSSGRGTGNTIYF
TRBV7-9	NA	CASSPPVGGTDTQYF
TRBV29-1	NA	CSGLDRGDYEQYF
TRBV2	NA	CASPGATSVGETQYF
TRBV19	NA	CASSSGTGEAGELFF
TRBV10-3	NA	CASSPGREQYF
TRBV12-3/TRBV12-4	many	CASSQAHSGYTF
TRBV12-3/TRBV12-4	NA	CASSPPGTGPETQYF
TRBV10-3	NA	CAISHDRGRTGELFF
TRBV15	many	CATSRVEGREQYF
TRBV12-3/TRBV12-4	many	CASRPGDREGTEAFF
TRBV15	NA	CATIGFSVRGLTEAFF
TRBV4-1	NA	CASSHGDIRNEKLFF
TRBV2	few	CASVAGQEVIQYF
TRBV12-5	many	CASGLTSQPQHF
TRBV7-2	NA	CASSRPFNAENEKLFF